This T cell receptor (beta chain) was documented in a study of cytomegalovirus exposure and HLA in healthy donors (dated by TCRdb to about 2017). In the study overall: An earlier analysis of some 550 of the donors reported roughly 300 Gb of sequence data and approximately 110 million unique TCR beta sequences from about 200 million T cells. An early release covering roughly 600 HLA-typed donors comprised around 300 gigabases of sequencing data and roughly 85 million unique TCR sequences. Among the approximately 400 genotyped donors, around 81% belonged to the genetic ancestry cluster associated with self-reported Caucasian donors. The study was designed to test whether signatures of past pathogen exposure could be identified by cataloging public T cell receptors. The T cell repertoires of 670 or so subjects were profiled by immunosequencing and related to cytomegalovirus serostatus. Along with the roughly 610-subject first cohort, a separate validation cohort of some 130 different subjects was used. High-throughput TCR immunosequencing, statistical association of individual TCRs with disease status, and machine learning were combined to predict cytomegalovirus infection status. A later analysis re-examined previously published TCR beta repertoires from over 500 donors and added high-resolution HLA genotyping to investigate patterns of TCR occurrence. The later analysis used no new phenotypic data to find candidate immune exposures, relying instead on TCR beta sequences and their occurrence across donors. An earlier analysis of 587 of the donors used high-throughput TCR beta sequencing to judge whether each TCR beta V gene segment behaved as functional or pseudogenic. Alongside the repertoire data, information on donor age, sex, ethnicity and CMV serostatus was compiled. A later genetic analysis used genome-wide SNP genotypes for about 60% of the 666 donors, treating that subset as a discovery cohort. Every repertoire in the discovery cohort had been generated on one and the same sequencing platform. Both class I and class II loci were covered by HLA typing, at four-digit resolution. The number of donors typed differed by locus, with roughly 620-630 for A, B, C, DRB1 and DQB1, roughly 550 for DQA1, over 600 for DPA1, and 450 to 480 for DPB1. Several DR-DQ haplotypes were treated as single units for association and clustering because of strong linkage in the cohort. On average, roughly 200,000 unique TCR beta nucleotide sequences were sequenced per donor among 350 to 400 genotyped donors of the cohort, with about 17% of those sequences being non-productive.

To prepare the library, the immunoSEQ multiplex PCR assay was applied. A mixture of 60 forward primers for TCR Vbeta segments and 13 reverse primers for TCR Jbeta segments was used in the multiplex PCR. Amplification of the CDR3 region of rearranged TCR beta genes was performed with a multiplex PCR assay on genomic DNA. The amplified TCR beta libraries were sequenced on the Illumina HiSeq System as 87-base-pair reads. The study's processing was this. A later analysis tallied 80 million to 95 million unique TCR beta chains across the 700 or so repertoires, and some 10 million of those chains were shared by two or more donors. Raw reads were error-corrected and collapsed into unique sequences with a nearest-neighbor algorithm that merged closely related sequences to remove PCR and sequencing errors. To assign V, D and J gene segments, CDR3 sequences were aligned to IMGT reference sequences. For a sequence to be retained, at least a six-nucleotide match to both a V gene segment and a J gene segment was required. A rearrangement counted as productive if the CDR3 had no stop codons and remained in frame with V and J, and every other rearrangement counted as non-productive. Following IMGT convention, CDR3 was defined as the stretch from the second conserved V-encoded cysteine up to the conserved J-encoded phenylalanine. The earlier analysis of about 500 of the donors excluded sequences that lacked an unambiguous match to a single V gene segment. In an earlier analysis of approximately 590 of the donors, V segments were called functional above 56.7% productive rearrangements and were called segregating when the between-donor standard deviation exceeded 5%. To diagnose cytomegalovirus status from the catalog of TCR beta chain sequences, a statistical classification framework was built. A later analysis assigned V and J genes by comparing TCR nucleotide sequences with IMGT/GENE-DB human TR gene sequences. Using the TCRdist pipeline, a later analysis assigned CDR3 sequences along with most-parsimonious VDJ recombination scenarios. In a later analysis, every TCR beta chain was defined by the combination of its CDR3 amino acid sequence and its V-gene family, and reads without a unique V-gene family were dropped. As a way to deal with suspected cross-contamination and a sequencing artifact, a later analysis dropped 450 to 600 nucleotide sequences that were highly shared and had low generation probability. For each public chain, a later analysis derived a clonal expansion index from normalized ranks of inferred template counts within each repertoire. Generation probabilities in a later analysis came from a VDJ recombination model fitted to out-of-frame rearrangements, and those results were checked against IGoR. A later analysis scored TCR-TCR, TCR-HLA and TCR-CMV co-occurrence with hypergeometric tests, applying a repertoire-size bias correction to TCR pairs. In a later analysis, false discovery rates were estimated by permuting HLA or CMV assignments 20 times. In a later analysis, co-occurring TCRs were grouped with DBSCAN, and TCRdist sequence similarity was added when clustering was performed within HLA-allele-positive subsets. Co-occurrence clustering excluded repertoires with fewer than 30,000 or more than 120,000 public chains, plus five with anomalous nucleotide sharing. The table was pulled from immuneACCESS by TCRdb, which kept in-frame rearrangements only. Such tables lose some clones; where checked, under half of the loss comes from unresolved V genes, and the rest has no known cause. D and trimming were read from the DNA, whereas the V and J calls and clone size are those reported in that table. In all, the sample holds tens of thousands of clones, and around 78% of those were seen once. Of the sample, about 8% falls within the top ten clones.

A remark on this clone: Its antigen is unknown. No base quality values were provided; no much bigger clone lies one nucleotide off.

General findings and caveats noted by the study authors: Broadly in line with IMGT annotations, most TCR beta V segments showed up in productive rearrangements about 87% or about 30% of the time in an earlier analysis of 587 of the donors. In a later genetic analysis, fewer N-insertions in productive TCRs were reported among donors in an Asian-associated ancestry cluster than the approximately 670-donor mean. A later analysis found that TCR association rates varied across HLA loci, with DRB1 alleles showing the most associated TCRs and HLA-C alleles the fewest. The presence/absence analyses assumed that sequencing depth was roughly uniform across donors, and that assumption may not be true. Correlated functional status among segregating V segments might be attributable to linkage disequilibrium, but an unknown experimental factor could not be ruled out. A few of the identified cytomegalovirus-associated TCR beta chains were confirmed in vitro to be specific for cytomegalovirus antigens. In a later genetic analysis, a missense DCLRE1C variant was associated with V-gene and J-gene trimming of TCR beta chains, and the association was replicated in an independent cohort. Specific HLA alleles were associated with over 15,000 TCR beta sequences at a false discovery rate of 0.05 in a later analysis. A group of highly shared sequence variants was considered likely to be a technical artifact of the sequencing pipeline. The 87-base-pair reads could not distinguish some IMGT-functional V segments, including TRBV6-2 and TRBV6-3, so those segments were excluded. The cohort was sequenced for TCR beta chains only, and without alpha or paired-chain data the features that could be detected were limited. Most CMV-associated TCR beta chains appeared to be HLA-restricted in a later analysis, and the HLA associations seemed to be driven largely by CMV exposure. In both the original and validation cohorts, the classifier was reported to diagnose cytomegalovirus status with high specificity and sensitivity. Immune exposure information for the cohort was limited to CMV serostatus. In a later analysis, several top co-occurrence clusters were reported to appear linked to parvovirus B19, influenza, CMV and Epstein-Barr virus. A further reported finding was that TCR beta sequences accurately predicted the HLA-A and HLA-B alleles for most subjects in the first cohort. Most TCR sequences were observed very rarely across donors, whereas some public TCRs were present in many individuals. A later analysis found that HLA-associated TCR beta chains were more clonally expanded and had lower generation probabilities than equally common non-associated chains. Strong co-occurrence of HLA alleles, especially DR and DQ, made assigning TCR associations to individual alleles difficult. Because counts were too low, seventeen rarely observed V segments, including chromosome 9 orphons, were excluded from the earlier analysis of some 540 of the donors. According to the authors, the approach could potentially be generalized to other disease states and immunological phenotypes. The study listed 150 to 200 TCR beta chains as associated with cytomegalovirus. HLA typing was unavailable for some donors at each locus, so association tests used only the typed subset.

The cohort comprised around 700 healthy bone marrow donors. At the time of sampling, all cohort members were nominally healthy, though unrecorded immune exposures were likely present. The donor tested CMV seropositive and was one of the 289 seropositive cohort members. Every donor gave a peripheral blood sample, and the peripheral blood mononuclear cells from that sample were used for TCR beta sequencing. The Qiagen DNeasy Blood Extraction Kit was used to extract genomic DNA from the blood cell samples. The CDR3 runs 14 amino acids, cysteine and phenylalanine included. The entry retains the CDR3 DNA only, 42 bases that are in frame from base 1. The germline V gene (reference sequence) specifies SEHNR as CDR1 and FQNEAQ as CDR2. The germline ends are 16 bases apart after V is trimmed by 3 bases and J by 8 bases.

This receptor was identified in a man aged 18-30 years in good health and CMV-seropositive. The sequenced sample was PBMCs. Rearrangement joined TRBV7-9 to TRBJ1-2; matching of 5 bases hints at TRBD1 as the D gene. The CDR3 reads CASSLTRGVEGYTF. The sequenced DNA: TGTGCCAGCAGCTTGACGCGGGGGGTGGAGGGCTACACCTTC.